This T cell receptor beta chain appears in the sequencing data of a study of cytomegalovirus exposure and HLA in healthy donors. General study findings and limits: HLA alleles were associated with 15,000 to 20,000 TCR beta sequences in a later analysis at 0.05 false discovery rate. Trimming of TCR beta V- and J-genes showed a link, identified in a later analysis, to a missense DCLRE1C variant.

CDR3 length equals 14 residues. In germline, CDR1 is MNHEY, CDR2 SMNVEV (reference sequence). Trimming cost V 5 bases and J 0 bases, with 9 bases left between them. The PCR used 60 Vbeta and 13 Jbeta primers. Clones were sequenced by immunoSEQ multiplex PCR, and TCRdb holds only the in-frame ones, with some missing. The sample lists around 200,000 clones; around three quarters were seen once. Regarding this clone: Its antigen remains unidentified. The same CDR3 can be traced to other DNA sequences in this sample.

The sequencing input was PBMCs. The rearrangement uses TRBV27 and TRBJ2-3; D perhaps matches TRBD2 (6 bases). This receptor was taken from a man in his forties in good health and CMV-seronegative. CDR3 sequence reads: CASSPGLSTDTQYF. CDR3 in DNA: TGTGCCAGCAGTCCGGGACTGAGCACAGATACGCAGTATTTT.